These 21 T cell receptor beta chains originate from one sample sequenced in a study of OX40 agonist ivuxolimab in advanced cancers. Only in-frame clones appear in the TCRdb table, and some are missing; sequencing was by immunoSEQ multiplex PCR. This sample has over 65,000 clones; approximately 84% occur once, and the top ten carry around 0.48%. The source was CD4+ or CD8+ T cells sorted from blood, collected in a trial of the OX40 agonist ivuxolimab. These receptors all stem from an adult with an advanced solid tumor such as melanoma, head and neck, liver or kidney cancer.

The chain joins TRBV5-6 to TRBJ1-2; no clear D gene. Looked up from germline, CDR1 is SGHDT and CDR2 is YYEEEE. V was pared by 5 bases and J by 7 bases, with 15 bases between. The CDR3 sequence is 13 residues long. The CDR3 protein is CASRSAGFGGYTF. For the CDR3, the DNA is TGTGCCAGCAGGAGTGCTGGATTTGGTGGCTACACCTTC.

This clone was seen many times. The CDR3, as DNA: TGTGCCAGCAGCACTACAGGGGAGGGACAGCCCCAGCATTTT. Protein: CASSTTGEGQPQHF. The rearrangement uses TRBV2 and TRBJ1-5, with 7 bases aligning to TRBD1. The trim removed 6 bases at V and 7 bases at J, leaving 9 bases unmatched. The CDR3 contains 14 residues. The germline gives CDR1 SNHLY, CDR2 FYNNEI.

V usage is TRBV9 and J usage is TRBJ1-4; tentatively, D is TRBD1 (5 bases). This CDR3 has 16 amino acids. Germline values: CDR1 SGDLS, CDR2 YYNGEE. Deletions cut 4 bases from V and 3 bases from J, with 16 bases between. The CDR3 DNA reads TGTGCCAGCAGCCCCGGTGGGGGGTCCGCTAATGAAAAACTGTTTTTT. Its protein is CASSPGGGSANEKLFF.

The chain couples TRBV28 to TRBJ1-5, with 9 bases that match TRBD1. V shed 8 bases, J shed 3 bases, and the junction held 14 bases outside the gene matches. Looked up from germline, CDR1 is MDHEN and CDR2 is SYDVKM. This CDR3 has 17 amino acids. CDR3 DNA sequence: TGTGCCAGCGTTGGGTTCGGGACAGGGACGAACAATCAGCCCCAGCATTTT. Encoded protein: CASVGFGTGTNNQPQHF.

The V call is TRBV7-2, the J call TRBJ1-2; D is unclear. Germline V gives CDR1 SGHTA, CDR2 FQGNSA. CDR3 size: 11 residues. Trimming pared 5 bases from V and 5 bases from J, leaving 6 bases between. The CDR3 is CASSLRYGYTF. CDR3 bases: TGTGCCAGCAGCCTACGGTATGGCTACACCTTC. Drawing the rest from reference TRBV7-2 and TRBJ1-2, the complete variable domain is GAGVSQSPSNKVTEKGKDVELRCDPISGHTALYWYRQSLGQGLEFLIYFQGNSAPDKSGLPSDRFSAERTGGSVSTLTIQRTQQEDSAVYLCASSLRYGYTFGSGTRLTVV.

This rearrangement joins TRBV4-1 to TRBJ1-1, with TRBD1 as a possible D gene (6 bases). Trimming took 2 bases from V and 3 from J, leaving 10 bases between them. Germline CDR1 reads MGHRA; CDR2 reads YSYEKL. CDR3 length equals 14 residues. CDR3 nucleotide sequence: TGCGCCAGCAGCCAATTCGACAGGTACACTGAAGCTTTCTTT. Amino acids: CASSQFDRYTEAFF.

The V call is TRBV27, the J call TRBJ2-2; D not certain. V lost 2 bases and J 3 bases, leaving 4 bases between the germline ends. From germline, CDR1 is MNHEY and CDR2 SMNVEV (reference sequence). The CDR3 covers 13 residues. This CDR3 is CASSLRDTGELFF. The CDR3 DNA is TGTGCCAGCAGTTTAAGGGACACCGGGGAGCTGTTTTTT.

The chain couples TRBV5-6 to TRBJ2-7; D ambiguous. The V gene lost 2 bases and the J gene lost 7 bases, with 13 bases spanning the gap. Germline V gene data show CDR1 as SGHDT and CDR2 as YYEEEE. The CDR3 covers 13 residues. The CDR3 sequence is CASSFQVSSEQYF. CDR3 sequence (DNA): TGTGCCAGCAGCTTCCAGGTTTCATCTGAGCAGTACTTC.

V gene TRBV28 combines with J gene TRBJ2-5; 9 bases line up with TRBD2. The J call could be wrong; TRBJ2-7 is a better fit for the DNA end. CDR1 MDHEN and CDR2 SYDVKM come from the germline V gene. This CDR3 comprises 15 residues. This chain's CDR3 is CASRSSGSGIYEQYF. CDR3 nucleotide sequence: TGTGCCAGCAGGAGTAGCGGGAGCGGAATCTACGAGCAGTACTTC.

The rearrangement links TRBV6-6 to TRBJ1-5; no clear D. V was cut by 4 bases and J by 3 bases, with 13 bases left in between. There are 15 residues in the CDR3. Germline CDR1 and CDR2: MNHNY and SVGAGI (reference sequence). DNA of the CDR3: TGTGCCAGCAGTTTAGGTAACGGATACAATCAGCCCCAGCATTTT. This codes for CASSLGNGYNQPQHF.

This chain links TRBV19 with TRBJ1-3; 7 bases agree with TRBD1. Germline loops: CDR1 LNHDA, CDR2 SQIVND (reference sequence). Trimming at V came to 6 bases and at J to 3 bases, leaving 5 bases not matched to a gene. The CDR3 covers 14 residues. In DNA, the CDR3 is TGTGCCAGTAGGACCGACAGGGTTGGAAACACCATATATTTT. Residues: CASRTDRVGNTIYF.

Comments on this clone: Other nucleotide sequences in the sample specify the same CDR3. The V call is TRBV18, the J call TRBJ1-1; unclear D gene. The germline V gene encodes CDR1 KGHSH and CDR2 LQKENI. V lost 2 bases and J lost 11, with 12 bases in between. The CDR3 is made up of 12 amino acids. Here the CDR3 DNA reads TGTGCCAGCTCACCAACCACAATTGGGGCTTTCTTT. This codes for CASSPTTIGAFF.

The chain has TRBV18 and TRBJ2-5; the D call may be TRBD1 or TRBD2 (5 bases each). Between the trimmed V and J ends, which lost 3 bases and 1 base, there was a span of 9 bases. The CDR3 consists of 14 residues. The germline V gene encodes CDR1 KGHSH and CDR2 LQKENI. The CDR3 region is CASSPWDLQETQYF. The CDR3, as DNA: TGTGCCAGCTCACCGTGGGACCTCCAAGAGACCCAGTACTTC.

This chain connects TRBV5-1 to TRBJ1-4; the D is unclear. Germline values: CDR1 SGHRS, CDR2 YFSETQ. CDR3 size: 13 residues. Trimming removed 3 bases from V and 4 bases from J, with 7 bases in between. The DNA for the CDR3 is TGCGCCAGCAGCTCAACAGATAATGAAAAACTGTTTTTT. It is translated as CASSSTDNEKLFF.

V is TRBV7-2 and J is TRBJ1-2; D is undetermined. The CDR3 spans 14 residues. Germline V gene data show CDR1 as SGHTA and CDR2 as FQGNSA. With 5 bases removed from V and 8 bases from J, the gap between germline ends came to 18 bases. CDR3 residues: CASSIYGKGTGYTF. CDR3 nucleotide sequence: TGTGCCAGCAGCATCTATGGCAAAGGAACCGGCTACACCTTC.

This clone showed up just a few times. The chain employs TRBV28 and TRBJ2-7; no definite D call. Between the trimmed V and J ends, which lost 5 bases and 3 bases, there was a span of 11 bases. Germline lookup yields CDR1 MDHEN and CDR2 SYDVKM. This CDR3 has 13 residues. Written as DNA, the CDR3 is TGTGCCAGCAGTCCCGGCCCTTTCTACGAGCAGTACGTC. Translation: CASSPGPFYEQYV.

This clone was detected once. The gene calls are TRBV9 and TRBJ1-4, with a possible D match to TRBD1 (5 bases). V lost 3 bases, J lost 9 bases, and 9 bases lay in between. This CDR3 comprises 12 residues. Looked up from germline, CDR1 is SGDLS and CDR2 is YYNGEE. The CDR3 DNA sequence: TGTGCCAGCAGCGGAACGGGACAAAAACTGTTTTTT. Translated, it gives CASSGTGQKLFF. The full variable domain, its missing parts supplied by reference TRBV9 and TRBJ1-4, is DSGVTQTPKHLITATGQRVTLRCSPRSGDLSVYWYQQSLDQGLQFLIQYYNGEERAKGNILERFSAQQFPDLHSELNLSSLELGDSALYFCASSGTGQKLFFGSGTQLSVL.

The CDR3 loop reads CASSLKETQYF. The CDR3 bases are TGCGCCAGCAGCTTGAAAGAGACCCAGTACTTC. The V gene is TRBV5-1, the J gene TRBJ2-5; D remains unclear. V lost 1 base to trimming and J lost 3 bases, with 1 base between them. This CDR3 has 11 amino acids. Germline assignment: CDR1 SGHRS and CDR2 YFSETQ. The full variable domain, in which reference TRBV5-1 and TRBJ2-5 provide the parts outside the CDR3, is KAGVTQTPRYLIKTRGQQVTLSCSPISGHRSVSWYQQTPGQGLQFLFEYFSETQRNKGNFPGRFSGRQFSNSRSEMNVSTLELGDSALYLCASSLKETQYFGPGTRLLVL.

J is TRBJ1-5 and V is TRBV16; possibly TRBD1 for D (6 bases). The CDR3 totals 14 residues. Germline CDR1 is KGHSY and CDR2 is FQNENV. V was clipped by 0 bases and J by 7 bases, with 10 bases between them. CDR3 DNA: TGTGCCAGCAGCCAATCAGGGGGATTCCAGCCCCAGCATTTT. Amino acid sequence: CASSQSGGFQPQHF.

The chain has TRBV2 and TRBJ2-7; D may be TRBD1 (5 bases). Germline values: CDR1 SNHLY, CDR2 FYNNEI. The CDR3 is 14 amino acids. V shed 6 bases and J shed 0 bases, with 12 bases lying between them. The CDR3 sequence: CASRRTHTSYEQYF. Written as DNA, the CDR3 is TGTGCCAGCAGACGGACACACACCTCCTACGAGCAGTACTTC.

The chain combines TRBV11-1 with TRBJ1-4, with D perhaps matching TRBD1 (6 bases). In germline, CDR1 is SGHAT, CDR2 FQDESV (reference sequence). Trimming removed 5 bases from V and 12 bases from J, with 19 bases in between. This CDR3 is 14 amino acids long. CDR3 nucleotides: TGTGCCAGCAGCCACCGGGACACCCTGGAGGAACTGTTTTTT. This translates into CASSHRDTLEELFF.